One T cell receptor beta chain is described in this entry. Its antigen remains unidentified. No base qualities exist here, and no much larger clone lies one base off it. The source of the sample is a study of identical twins (dated by TCRdb to 2015 to 2016). Broadly, across the study: TCR alpha and beta repertoires from monozygotic twins, unrelated adults of various ages and cord blood were deep-sequenced to test whether fetal clonotypes persist. Replicate twin experiments were performed at different times using different library preparation protocols to rule out contamination. The full study reports these points: Compared with coincidental sharing between unrelated individuals, out-of-frame TCR alpha sequences shared between twins had an excess of sequences with low generation probability. Zero-insertion analyses could be partly confounded by invariant T cells such as MAIT and iNKT, although diverse VJ usage argued against such confounding for most clonotypes. A weaker excess of twin sharing was found in beta out-of-frame sequences because the signal-to-noise ratio was lowered by fewer shared sequences. Out-of-frame TCR alpha sharing in monozygotic twins was systematically underestimated by recombination models, whereas sharing between unrelated individuals was in agreement with the recombination models. Abundant cord blood beta clonotypes had fewer insertions, young adult naive repertoires showed a similar but weaker trend, and memory repertoires showed no such trend. Conclusions relied on cross-sectional statistical analysis, since the same donors could not be followed over many years.

Library preparation used 5' RACE. The data were produced on an Illumina HiSeq 2000. A universal primer binding site was introduced by template switching, and a unique molecular identifier was present in the final cDNA, enabling accurate counting of TCR cDNA molecules. Specific primers in the conserved constant-segment region were used to synthesize first-strand cDNA for TCR alpha and beta chains. To control for contamination, each cDNA library was double barcoded with a SMART-Mk sample barcode plus Illumina barcodes. Two successive PCR steps introduced TruSeq adapter sequences along with Illumina sample barcodes. The TCR alpha and beta cDNA libraries were sequenced on the Illumina HiSeq platform using custom primers. The published analysis was carried out like this. MiGEC processed the raw reads to extract unique molecular identifiers, while MiXCR was used to determine the CDR3 positions. For each individual, recombination models were inferred using an EM algorithm with the repgenHMM and IGoR tools. Shared clonotypes were analyzed with the tcR package in R, and sharing was normalized by the product of cloneset sizes. To study raw recombination without the effects of thymic and clonal selection, out-of-frame nonproductive sequences were analyzed. Using fastp trimming at Q25 and MiXCR clonotype assembly, TCRdb reanalyzed the public sequencing data and kept in-frame beta chains. Every entry covers one CDR3 protein and lists the most common genes and DNA from its rows. TCRdb, rather than the study authors, made the V and J calls. In this sample the table shows approximately 190,000 distinct CDR3 sequences, about 16% of which occur a single time. The ten most abundant clones make up 40% of the sample.

The germline V gene supplies CDR1 SGHRS and CDR2 YFSETQ. V is trimmed back by 6 bases and J by 4 bases, and the junction contains 17 bases that no gene match accounts for. The CDR3, from cysteine to phenylalanine, totals 17 residues. Here the CDR3 DNA is all that survives: 51 bases in frame from base 1. Every donor in the study was a healthy Caucasian. The twin cohort consisted of three pairs of female monozygotic twins, all aged about 18 to 30 years. CD4+ and CD8+ T cell populations were isolated with positive isolation kits from Invitrogen. These data were also filed under a second study, of T cells expressing NK-cell markers. Per that second paper: Seven or eight donors provided sorted CD3+CD56+NKG2C+, CD3+CD56+NKG2C- and CD3+CD56-NKG2C+ T-cell subsets, whose TCR beta-chain repertoires were profiled. Among the eight sequenced donors, seven were HCMV-seropositive and one was HCMV-seronegative. In several experiments an anti-gammadeltaTCR antibody was added to restrict sorting to alphabetaTCR-expressing T cells. For about 6 donors, the dominant CD3+CD56+NKG2C+ clonotypes were among the top 10 CD8+ clonotypes and accounted for roughly 1.0-7.5% of CD8+ T cells. Those dominant clonotypes were again the most abundant among CD3+CD56-NKG2C+ cells in a handful of donors, at about 28.3-60.1%. Whether the expanded NKG2C-expressing T cell clones were specific for HCMV antigens was left unclear. Randomly selected healthy volunteers, three men and five women, were used as the eight sequenced donors. A commercial ELISA kit detecting HCMV-specific IgG in serum was used to determine HCMV serostatus. MIGEC was used to demultiplex reads and group reads by UMI, and MiTCR was used to assemble and quantify clonotypes. To exclude erroneous sequences, any TCR cDNA sequence not supported by at least two reads was discarded. The tcR package was used for downstream repertoire analysis, and clonotypes were matched across fractions by CDR3 nucleotide sequence plus V segment. Antigen specificity was annotated against VDJdb with VDJmatch, allowing one amino acid substitution in CDR3.

The chain is assembled from TRBV5-1 and TRBJ2-5, and TRBD1 aligns with 8 junction nucleotides. The receptor was derived from a woman aged 18-29 years in good health. The source material was CD8+ T cells sorted from blood. The DNA sequence is TGCGCCAGCACACCTTTAGGGGCAGGGGGCGAGGCAGAGACCCAGTACTTC. The resulting protein is CASTPLGAGGEAETQYF.